Sequencing of this T cell receptor beta chain was carried out in a study of blood T cells in healthy people across ages. Study outcomes and limitations: It was held that diversity estimates obtained from one million T cells represented underestimates. Aged donors had fewer naive CD4+ cells and lower diversity than long-lived donors.

Next came a second PCR, run for about 7 to 11 cycles, which used a sample-barcoded 5' primer along with a J-beta primer mix. TCRdb itself ran the 5' RACE reads through MiXCR, one entry per CDR3 protein. The sample has 1.5 million to 2 million distinct CDR3 sequences, about two fifths seen once; the top ten hold 20% to 25%. Trimming stripped 3 bases from V and 0 bases from J, with 6 bases between. The CDR3 is 14 residues long. CDR1 SGHTA and CDR2 FQGNSA come from the germline V gene. In its sample, this clonotype was seen many times. What it binds is unknown. Caucasian individuals from Russia who were healthy and aged roughly 6 to 90 acted as donors. Drawn from each donor were ten milliliters of peripheral blood.

The genes are TRBV7-2 and TRBJ2-4; D gene ambiguous. The sequencing input was blood. This receptor was identified in a human donor in good health. The CDR3 coding sequence is TGTGCCAGCAGCTTTAGAGGAGCCAAAAACATTCAGTACTTC. It encodes CASSFRGAKNIQYF.